This entry concerns a single T cell receptor beta chain. The data derive from a study of blood T cell repertoires in COVID-19. Some clones are missing from TCRdb's copy, which holds only in-frame ones; the method was immunoSEQ multiplex PCR. This repertoire shows some 89,000 clones, approximately 81% found once; its top ten account for around 4.5%. The CDR3 is 14 amino acids. After removal of 1 base from V and 6 bases from J, the junction contained 4 bases not matched to a gene. CDR1 and CDR2 from the germline V gene are SGHAT and FQNNGV. The chain combines TRBV11-2 with TRBJ2-3; 7 nucleotides line up with TRBD1. This clonotype originated in a man between 60 and 70 years old with acute or convalescent COVID-19. What was sequenced was peripheral blood. The CDR3 DNA reads as TGTGCCAGCAGCTTAGGGACAGGTAGCGATACGCAGTATTTT. Amino acids: CASSLGTGSDTQYF.